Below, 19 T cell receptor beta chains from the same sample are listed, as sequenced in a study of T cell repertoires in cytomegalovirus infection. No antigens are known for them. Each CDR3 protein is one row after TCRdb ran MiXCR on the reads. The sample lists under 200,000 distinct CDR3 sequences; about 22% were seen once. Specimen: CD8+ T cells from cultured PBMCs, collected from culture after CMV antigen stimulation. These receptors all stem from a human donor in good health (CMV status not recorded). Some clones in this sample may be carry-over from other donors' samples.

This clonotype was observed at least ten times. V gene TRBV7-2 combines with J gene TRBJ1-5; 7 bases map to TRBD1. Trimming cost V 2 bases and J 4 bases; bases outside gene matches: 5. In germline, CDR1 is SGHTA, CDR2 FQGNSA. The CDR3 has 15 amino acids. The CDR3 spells CASSLNQGVNQPQHF. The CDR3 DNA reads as TGTGCCAGCAGCTTAAATCAGGGGGTTAATCAGCCCCAGCATTTT.

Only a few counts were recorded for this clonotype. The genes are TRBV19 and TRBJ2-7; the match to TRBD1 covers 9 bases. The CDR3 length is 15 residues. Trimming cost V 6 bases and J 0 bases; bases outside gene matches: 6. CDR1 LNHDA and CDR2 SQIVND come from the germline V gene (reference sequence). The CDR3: CASSRGTGSSYEQYF. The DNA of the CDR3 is TGTGCCAGTAGCAGGGGGACAGGGAGCTCCTACGAGCAGTACTTC.

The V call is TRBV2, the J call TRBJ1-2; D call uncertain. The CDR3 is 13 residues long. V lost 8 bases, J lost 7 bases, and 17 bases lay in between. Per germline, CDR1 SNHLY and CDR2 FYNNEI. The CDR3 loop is CASQNREGSGYTF. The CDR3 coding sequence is TGTGCCAGCCAGAACCGGGAGGGAAGTGGCTACACCTTC.

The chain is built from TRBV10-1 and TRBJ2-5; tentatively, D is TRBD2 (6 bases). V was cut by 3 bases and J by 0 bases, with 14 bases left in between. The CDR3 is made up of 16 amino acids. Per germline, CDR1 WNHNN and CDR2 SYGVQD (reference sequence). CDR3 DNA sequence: TGCGCCAGCAGTGAAGGTTTCGGGGGTGACCAAGAGACCCAGTACTTC. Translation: CASSEGFGGDQETQYF.

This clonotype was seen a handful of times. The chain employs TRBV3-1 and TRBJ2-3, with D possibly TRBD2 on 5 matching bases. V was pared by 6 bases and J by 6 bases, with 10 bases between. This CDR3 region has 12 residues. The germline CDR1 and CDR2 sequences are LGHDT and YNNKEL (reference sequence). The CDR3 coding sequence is TGTGCCAGCAGTAAGCGGAGGGATACGCAGTATTTT. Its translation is CASSKRRDTQYF.

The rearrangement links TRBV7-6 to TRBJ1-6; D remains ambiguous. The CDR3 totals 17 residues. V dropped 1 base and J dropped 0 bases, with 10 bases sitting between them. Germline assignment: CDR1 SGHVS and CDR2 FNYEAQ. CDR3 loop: CASSLEQTSSYNSPLHF. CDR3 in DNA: TGTGCCAGCAGCTTAGAACAGACGAGCTCCTATAATTCACCCCTCCACTTT.

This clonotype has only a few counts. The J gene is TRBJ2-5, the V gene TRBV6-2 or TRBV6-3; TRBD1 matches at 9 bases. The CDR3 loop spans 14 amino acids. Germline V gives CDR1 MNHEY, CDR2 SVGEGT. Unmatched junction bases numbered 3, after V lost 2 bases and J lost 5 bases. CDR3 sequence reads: CASSYGTGMETQYF. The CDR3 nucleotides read TGTGCCAGCAGTTACGGGACAGGGATGGAGACCCAGTACTTC.

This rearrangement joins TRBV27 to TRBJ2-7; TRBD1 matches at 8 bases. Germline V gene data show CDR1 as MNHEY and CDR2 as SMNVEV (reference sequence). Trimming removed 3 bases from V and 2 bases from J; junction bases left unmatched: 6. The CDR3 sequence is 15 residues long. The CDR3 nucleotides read TGTGCCAGCAGTTTGTGGACAGGGTCTGCCTACGAGCAGTACTTC. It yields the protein CASSLWTGSAYEQYF.

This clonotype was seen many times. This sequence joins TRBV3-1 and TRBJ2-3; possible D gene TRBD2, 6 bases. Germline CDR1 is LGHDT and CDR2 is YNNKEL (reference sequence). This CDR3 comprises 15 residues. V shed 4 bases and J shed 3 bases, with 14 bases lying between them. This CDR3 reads CASSPEGDVTDTQYF. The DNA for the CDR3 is TGTGCCAGCAGCCCGGAGGGCGACGTGACAGATACGCAGTATTTT.

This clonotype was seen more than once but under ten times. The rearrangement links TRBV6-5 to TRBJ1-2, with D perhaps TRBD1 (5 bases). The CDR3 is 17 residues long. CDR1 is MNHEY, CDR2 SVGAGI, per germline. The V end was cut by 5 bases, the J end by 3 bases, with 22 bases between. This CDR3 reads CASSAIISREVHYGYTF. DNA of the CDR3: TGTGCCAGCAGTGCAATAATATCCAGGGAGGTCCACTATGGCTACACCTTC.

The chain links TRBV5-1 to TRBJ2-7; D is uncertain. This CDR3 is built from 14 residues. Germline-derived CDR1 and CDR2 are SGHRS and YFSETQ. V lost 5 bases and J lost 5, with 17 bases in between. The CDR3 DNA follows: TGCGCCAGCAGTCCAGGCGAAGGGCTGGACGAGCAGTACTTC. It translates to CASSPGEGLDEQYF.

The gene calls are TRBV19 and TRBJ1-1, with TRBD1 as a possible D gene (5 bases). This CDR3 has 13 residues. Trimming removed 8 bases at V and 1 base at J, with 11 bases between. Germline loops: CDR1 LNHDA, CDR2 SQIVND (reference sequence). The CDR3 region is CASGFGANTEAFF. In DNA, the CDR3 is TGTGCCAGTGGCTTCGGGGCGAACACTGAAGCTTTCTTT.

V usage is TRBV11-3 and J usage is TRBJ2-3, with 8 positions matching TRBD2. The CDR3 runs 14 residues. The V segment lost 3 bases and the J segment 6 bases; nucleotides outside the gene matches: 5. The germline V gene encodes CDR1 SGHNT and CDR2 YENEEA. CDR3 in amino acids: CASSLRGVVDTQYF. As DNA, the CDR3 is TGTGCCAGCAGCTTGCGGGGGGTAGTGGATACGCAGTATTTT.

CDR3 protein: CASSYSSRNTQYF. The CDR3 DNA sequence: TGTGCCAGCAGTTACTCGAGTCGGAATACGCAGTATTTT. The V and J genes are TRBV6-2 or TRBV6-3 and TRBJ2-3; no firm D call. Germline CDR1 and CDR2: MNHEY and SVGEGT. Trimming shortened V by 0 bases and J by 7 bases, and 8 bases separated the two germline ends. There are 13 residues in the CDR3.

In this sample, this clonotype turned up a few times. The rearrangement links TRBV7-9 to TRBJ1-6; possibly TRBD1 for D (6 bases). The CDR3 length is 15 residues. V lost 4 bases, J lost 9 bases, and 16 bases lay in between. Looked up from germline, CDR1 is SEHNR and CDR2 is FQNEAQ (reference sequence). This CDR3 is CASSSIQGLTSPLHF. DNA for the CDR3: TGTGCCAGCAGCTCAATACAGGGACTCACTTCACCCCTCCACTTT.

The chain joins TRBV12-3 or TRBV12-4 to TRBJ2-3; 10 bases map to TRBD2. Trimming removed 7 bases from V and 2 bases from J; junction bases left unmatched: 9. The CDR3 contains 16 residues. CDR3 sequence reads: CASTLLAGSYTDTQYF. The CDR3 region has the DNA TGTGCCAGCACCTTACTAGCGGGGAGTTACACAGATACGCAGTATTTT.

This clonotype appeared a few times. The CDR3 here is CASSLGTGDNEQYF. The CDR3 DNA reads TGCGCCAGCAGCCTAGGAACAGGGGATAACGAGCAGTACTTC. The chain carries TRBV4-1 and TRBJ2-7, with 7 bases lining up with TRBD1. This CDR3 comprises 14 residues. Germline lookup yields CDR1 MGHRA and CDR2 YSYEKL. V trimming: 4 bases; J trimming: 5 bases; junction bases outside the gene matches: 8.

The CDR3 region is CASSSTTGLAGQETQYF. In DNA form, the CDR3 reads TGTGCCAGCAGCTCAACAACGGGACTAGCGGGGCAAGAGACCCAGTACTTC. The gene calls are TRBV11-3 and TRBJ2-5; 13 bases line up with TRBD2. This CDR3 region has 17 residues. Trimming cost V 4 bases and J 2 bases; bases outside gene matches: 7. The germline CDR1 and CDR2 sequences are SGHNT and YENEEA.

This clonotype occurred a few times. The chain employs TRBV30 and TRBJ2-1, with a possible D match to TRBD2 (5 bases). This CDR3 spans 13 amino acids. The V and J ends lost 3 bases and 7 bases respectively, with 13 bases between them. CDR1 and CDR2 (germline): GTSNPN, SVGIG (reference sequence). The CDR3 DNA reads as TGTGCCTGGAGACCGGGAACGGGAAATGAGCAGTTCTTC. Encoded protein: CAWRPGTGNEQFF.